This T cell receptor (beta chain) stems from a study of neurological immune-mediated disorders. This clonotype was counted many times. TCRdb independently ran MiXCR on the 5' RACE reads; one entry per CDR3 protein. The table shows 45,000 to 55,000 distinct CDR3 sequences, with over 9% occurring only once. This TCR was sampled from a woman between 40 and 55 years old with HTLV-1-associated myelopathy (HAM/TSP). Material: PBMCs.

CDR3 sequence reads: CASSYHREGAEAFF. The CDR3 DNA follows: TGTGCCAGCAGTTACCACAGGGAAGGAGCTGAAGCTTTCTTT. The genes are TRBV6-2 or TRBV6-3 and TRBJ1-1, with a possible D match to TRBD1 (6 bases). Germline CDR1 is MNHEY and CDR2 is SVGEGT. V was pared by 2 bases and J by 6 bases, with 13 bases between. The CDR3 length is 14 residues.